This T cell receptor beta chain was recovered during a study of T cell responses to AZD1222 COVID-19 vaccine. This CDR3 has 13 amino acids. Looked up from germline, CDR1 is LNHNV and CDR2 is YYDKDF (reference sequence). The germline V and J ends were trimmed by 5 bases and 3 bases, with 11 bases remaining between them. Here immunoSEQ multiplex PCR was the method, and the copy in TCRdb shows in-frame clones only, minus some. The data hold 150,000 to 200,000 clones, with around 88% observed a single time. Study conclusions and caveats: After the peak T cell response, and only then, were repertoires sampled. Two AZD1222 doses significantly raised spike-specific TCR breadth and depth over controls. At study baseline, merely a handful of AZD1222 recipients were seropositive.

Note on this clone: No antigen is known for it.

The clonotype originates from an adult in good health. The sample in question was peripheral blood, obtained on day 0 of AZD1222 vaccination. V usage is TRBV15 and J usage is TRBJ2-7; no reliable D call. The CDR3 here is CATSLEEGYEQYF. The CDR3 bases are TGTGCCACCAGCCTAGAGGAAGGCTACGAGCAGTACTTC.